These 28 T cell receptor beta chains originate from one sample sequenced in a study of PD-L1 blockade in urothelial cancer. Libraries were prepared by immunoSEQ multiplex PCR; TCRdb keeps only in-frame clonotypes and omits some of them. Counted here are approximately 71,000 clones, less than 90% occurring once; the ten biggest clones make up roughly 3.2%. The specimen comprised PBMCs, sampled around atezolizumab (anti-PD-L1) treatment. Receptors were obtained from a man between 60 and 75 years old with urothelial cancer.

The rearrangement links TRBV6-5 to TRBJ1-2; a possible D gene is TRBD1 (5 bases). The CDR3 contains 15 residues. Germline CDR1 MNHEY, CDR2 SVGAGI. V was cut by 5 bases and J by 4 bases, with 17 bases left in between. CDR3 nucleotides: TGTGCCAGCAGTAGCACCTCCGACCAGGGCTATGGCTACACCTTC. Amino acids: CASSSTSDQGYGYTF.

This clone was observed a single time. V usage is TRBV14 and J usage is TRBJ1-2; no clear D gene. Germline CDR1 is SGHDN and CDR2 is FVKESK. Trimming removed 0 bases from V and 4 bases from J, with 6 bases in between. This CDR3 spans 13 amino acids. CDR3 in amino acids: CASSQDHGYGYTF. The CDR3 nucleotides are TGTGCCAGCAGCCAAGATCACGGCTATGGCTACACCTTC. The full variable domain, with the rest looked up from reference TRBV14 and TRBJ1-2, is EAGVTQFPSHSVIEKGQTVTLRCDPISGHDNLYWYRRVMGKEIKFLLHFVKESKQDESGMPNNRFLAERTGGTYSTLKVQPAELEDSGVYFCASSQDHGYGYTFGSGTRLTVV.

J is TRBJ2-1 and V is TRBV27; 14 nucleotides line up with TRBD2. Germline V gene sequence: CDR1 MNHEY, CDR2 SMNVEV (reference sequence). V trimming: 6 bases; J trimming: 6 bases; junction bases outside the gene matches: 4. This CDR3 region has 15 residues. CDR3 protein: CASSRLAGGLNEQFF. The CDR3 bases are TGTGCCAGCAGCCGACTAGCGGGGGGGCTCAATGAGCAGTTCTTC.

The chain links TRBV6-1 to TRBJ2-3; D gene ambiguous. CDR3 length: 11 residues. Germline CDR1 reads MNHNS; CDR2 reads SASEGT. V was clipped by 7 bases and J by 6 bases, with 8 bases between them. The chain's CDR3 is CASTGFDTQYF. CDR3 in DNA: TGTGCCAGCACCGGTTTTGATACGCAGTATTTT.

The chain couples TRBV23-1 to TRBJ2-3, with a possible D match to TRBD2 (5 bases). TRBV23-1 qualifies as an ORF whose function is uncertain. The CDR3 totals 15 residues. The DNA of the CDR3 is TGCGCATCCAATCCAGTAGCGCTTAGCACAGATACGCAGTATTTT. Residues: CASNPVALSTDTQYF.

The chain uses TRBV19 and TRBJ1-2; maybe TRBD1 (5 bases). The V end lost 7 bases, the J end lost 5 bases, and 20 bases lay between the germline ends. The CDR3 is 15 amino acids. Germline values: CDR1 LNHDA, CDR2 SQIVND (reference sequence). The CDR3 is CASTILPQELYGYTF. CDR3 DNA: TGTGCCAGTACCATCCTCCCACAGGAATTATATGGCTACACCTTC.

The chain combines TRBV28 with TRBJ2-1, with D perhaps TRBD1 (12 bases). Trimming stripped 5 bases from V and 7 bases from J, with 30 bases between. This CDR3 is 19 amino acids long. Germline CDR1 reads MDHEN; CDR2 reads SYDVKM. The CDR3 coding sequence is TGTGCCAGCAGTACCCGGGACAGGGGGCGAGTAGCGGGAGGGAATGAGCAGTTCTTC. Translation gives CASSTRDRGRVAGGNEQFF.

This CDR3 reads CASRAQAGPYEQYF. The CDR3, as DNA: TGCGCCAGCAGAGCTCAAGCGGGGCCCTACGAGCAGTACTTC. The rearrangement joins TRBV10-2 to TRBJ2-7; 7 positions match TRBD2. V gave up 6 bases and J gave up 2 bases; unmatched junction bases: 7. Per germline, CDR1 WSHSY and CDR2 SAAADI. This CDR3 has 14 residues.

This CDR3 is CASRPREFNSPLHF. The DNA of the CDR3 is TGTGCCAGCAGGCCCAGGGAATTCAATTCACCCCTCCACTTT. This chain uses TRBV28 with TRBJ1-6; a possible D gene is TRBD1 (5 bases). Per the germline V gene, CDR1 is MDHEN and CDR2 is SYDVKM. The CDR3 extends over 14 amino acids. The V end was cut by 6 bases, the J end by 7 bases, with 13 bases between.

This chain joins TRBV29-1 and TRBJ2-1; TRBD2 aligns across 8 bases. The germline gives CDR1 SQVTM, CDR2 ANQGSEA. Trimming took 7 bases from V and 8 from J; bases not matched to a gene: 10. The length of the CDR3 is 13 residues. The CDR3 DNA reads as TGCAGCGCCGTAGTGGTAGCGGGATATGAGCAGTTCTTC. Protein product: CSAVVVAGYEQFF.

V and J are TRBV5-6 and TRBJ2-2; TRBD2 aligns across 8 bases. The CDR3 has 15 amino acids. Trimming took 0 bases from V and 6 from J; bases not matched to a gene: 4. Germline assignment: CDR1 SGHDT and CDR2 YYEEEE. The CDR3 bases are TGTGCCAGCAGCTTGGCCGGGACTAGGGCCGGGGAGCTGTTTTTT. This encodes CASSLAGTRAGELFF.

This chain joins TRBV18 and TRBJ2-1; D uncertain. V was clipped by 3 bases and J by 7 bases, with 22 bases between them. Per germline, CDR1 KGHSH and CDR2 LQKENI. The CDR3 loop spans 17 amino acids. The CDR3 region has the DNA TGTGCCAGCTCACCGGGCTACCAACCCAACCCCCAAAATGAGCAGTTCTTC. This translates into CASSPGYQPNPQNEQFF.

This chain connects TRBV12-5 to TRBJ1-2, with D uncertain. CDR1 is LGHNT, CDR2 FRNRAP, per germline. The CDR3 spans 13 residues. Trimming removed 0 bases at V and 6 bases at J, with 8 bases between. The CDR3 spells CASGLVEGHGYTF. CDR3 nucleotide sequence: TGTGCTAGTGGTTTGGTAGAGGGCCATGGCTACACCTTC.

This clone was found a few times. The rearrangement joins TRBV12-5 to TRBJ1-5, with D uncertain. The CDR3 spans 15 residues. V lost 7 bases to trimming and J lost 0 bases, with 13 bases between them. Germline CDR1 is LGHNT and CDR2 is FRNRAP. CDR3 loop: CASAKGGNSNQPQHF. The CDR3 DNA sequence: TGTGCTAGTGCCAAGGGAGGGAATAGCAATCAGCCCCAGCATTTT.

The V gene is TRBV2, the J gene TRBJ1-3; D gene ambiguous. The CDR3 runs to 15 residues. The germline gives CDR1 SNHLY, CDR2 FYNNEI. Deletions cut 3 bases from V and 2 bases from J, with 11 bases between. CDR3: CASSDGLQPGNTIYF. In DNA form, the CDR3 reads TGTGCCAGCAGTGATGGGCTCCAGCCTGGAAACACCATATATTTT.

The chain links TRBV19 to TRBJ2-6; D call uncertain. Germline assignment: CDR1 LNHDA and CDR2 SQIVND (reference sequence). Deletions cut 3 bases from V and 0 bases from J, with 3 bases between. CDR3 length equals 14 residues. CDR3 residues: CASSINSGANVLTF. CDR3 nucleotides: TGTGCCAGTAGTATCAACTCTGGGGCCAACGTCCTGACTTTC.

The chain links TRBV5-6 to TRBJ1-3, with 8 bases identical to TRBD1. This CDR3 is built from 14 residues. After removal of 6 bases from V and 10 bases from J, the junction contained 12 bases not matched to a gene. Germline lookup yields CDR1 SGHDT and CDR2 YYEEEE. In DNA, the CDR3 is TGTGCCAGCACAGGACAGGGCGCGGAGCTTACCATATATTTT. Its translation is CASTGQGAELTIYF.

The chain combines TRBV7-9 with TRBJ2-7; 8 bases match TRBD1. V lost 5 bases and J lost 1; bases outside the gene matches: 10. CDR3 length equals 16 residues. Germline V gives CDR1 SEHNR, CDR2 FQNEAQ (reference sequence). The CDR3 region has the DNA TGTGCCAGCAGCCACATCCTCGACAGGGGTTCCTACGAGCAGTACTTC. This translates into CASSHILDRGSYEQYF. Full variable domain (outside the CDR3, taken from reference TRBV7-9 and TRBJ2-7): DTGVSQNPRHKITKRGQNVTFRCDPISEHNRLYWYRQTLGQGPEFLTYFQNEAQLEKSRLLSDRFSAERPKGSFSTLEIQRTEQGDSAMYLCASSHILDRGSYEQYFGPGTRLTVT.

The CDR3 is CASSAGTGGTDTQYF. CDR3 bases: TGCGCCAGCAGCGCGGGGACAGGAGGCACAGATACGCAGTATTTT. The chain employs TRBV5-1 and TRBJ2-3; 8 bases fit TRBD1. J lost 1 base, V lost 4 bases, and 5 bases had no gene match. Germline assignment: CDR1 SGHRS and CDR2 YFSETQ. This CDR3 contains 15 residues.

CDR3 nucleotide sequence: TGTGCCAGCAGTGAAGGGGGCGCGCCCCTTGAAGCTTTCTTT. It yields the protein CASSEGGAPLEAFF. The chain couples TRBV6-1 to TRBJ1-1; maybe TRBD1 (5 bases). CDR1 is MNHNS and CDR2 is SASEGT in the germline V gene. The CDR3 is made up of 14 amino acids. V dropped 1 base and J dropped 7 bases, with 13 bases sitting between them.

This chain's CDR3 is CASSSPTVAKNIQYF. As DNA, the CDR3 is TGTGCCAGCTCATCCCCGACTGTAGCCAAAAACATTCAGTACTTC. V gene TRBV18 combines with J gene TRBJ2-4; D ambiguous. The ends were cut back, 5 bases at V and 0 bases at J, with 11 bases in the middle. The CDR3 spans 15 residues. CDR1 is KGHSH, CDR2 LQKENI, per germline.

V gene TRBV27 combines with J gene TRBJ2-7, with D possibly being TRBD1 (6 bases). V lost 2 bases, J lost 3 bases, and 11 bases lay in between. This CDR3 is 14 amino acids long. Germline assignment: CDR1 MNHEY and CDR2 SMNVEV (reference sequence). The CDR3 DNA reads TGTGCCAGCAGTTTACTGGGGGCGAGCTACGAGCAGTACTTC. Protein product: CASSLLGASYEQYF.

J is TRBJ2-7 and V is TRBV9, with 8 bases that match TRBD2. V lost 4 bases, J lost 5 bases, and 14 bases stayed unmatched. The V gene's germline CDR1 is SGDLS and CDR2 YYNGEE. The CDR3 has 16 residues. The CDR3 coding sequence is TGTGCCAGCAGCCCGCAATCGGGACTAGTAGGCCACGAGCAGTACTTC. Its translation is CASSPQSGLVGHEQYF.

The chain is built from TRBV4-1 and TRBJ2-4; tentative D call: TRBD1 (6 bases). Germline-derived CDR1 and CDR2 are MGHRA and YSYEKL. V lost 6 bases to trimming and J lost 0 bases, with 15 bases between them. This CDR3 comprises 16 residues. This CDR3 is CASSPTGTLAKNIQYF. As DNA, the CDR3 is TGCGCCAGCAGTCCAACAGGGACCCTAGCCAAAAACATTCAGTACTTC.

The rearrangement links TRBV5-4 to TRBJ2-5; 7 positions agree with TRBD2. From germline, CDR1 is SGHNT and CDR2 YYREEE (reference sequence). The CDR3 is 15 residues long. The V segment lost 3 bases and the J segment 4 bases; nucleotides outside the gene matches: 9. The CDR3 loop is CASSSSGAVGETQYF. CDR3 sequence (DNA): TGTGCCAGCAGCTCAAGCGGGGCGGTGGGAGAGACCCAGTACTTC.

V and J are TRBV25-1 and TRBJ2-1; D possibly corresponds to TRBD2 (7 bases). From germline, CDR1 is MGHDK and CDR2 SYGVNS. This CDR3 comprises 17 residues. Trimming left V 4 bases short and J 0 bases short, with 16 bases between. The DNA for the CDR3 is TGTGCCAGCAGTGTCTCACCGGGGGGCGGCTCCTACAATGAGCAGTTCTTC. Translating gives CASSVSPGGGSYNEQFF.

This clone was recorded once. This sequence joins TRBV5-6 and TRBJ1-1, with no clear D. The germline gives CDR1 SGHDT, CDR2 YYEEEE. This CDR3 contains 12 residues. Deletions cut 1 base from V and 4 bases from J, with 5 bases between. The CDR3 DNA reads TGTGCCAGCAGCTTGAAGAGCACTGAAGCTTTCTTT. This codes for CASSLKSTEAFF.

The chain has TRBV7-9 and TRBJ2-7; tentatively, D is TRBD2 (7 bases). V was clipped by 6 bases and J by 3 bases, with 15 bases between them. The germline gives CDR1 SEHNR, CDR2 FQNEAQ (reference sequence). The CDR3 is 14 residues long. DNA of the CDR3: TGTGCCAGCAGTTCCCGGGGGGCCAACTACGAGCAGTACTTC. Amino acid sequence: CASSSRGANYEQYF.